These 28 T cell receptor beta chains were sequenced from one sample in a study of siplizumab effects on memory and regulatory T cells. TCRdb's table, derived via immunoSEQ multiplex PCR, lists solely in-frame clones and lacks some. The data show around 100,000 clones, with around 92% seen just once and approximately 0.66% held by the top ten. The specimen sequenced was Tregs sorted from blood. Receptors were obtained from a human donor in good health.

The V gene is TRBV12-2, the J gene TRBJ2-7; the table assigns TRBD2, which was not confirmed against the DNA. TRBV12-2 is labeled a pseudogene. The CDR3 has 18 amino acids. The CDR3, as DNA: TGTGCAAGTCGCTTAGACCCGACGGTACGGGAGGGCCGAATCGAGCAGTACTTC. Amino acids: CASRLDPTVREGRIEQYF.

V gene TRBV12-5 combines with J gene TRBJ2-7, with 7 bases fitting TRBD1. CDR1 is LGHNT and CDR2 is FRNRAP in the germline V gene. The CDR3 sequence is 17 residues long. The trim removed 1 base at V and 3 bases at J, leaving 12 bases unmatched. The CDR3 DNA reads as TGTGCTAGTGGTTTGGAGGCCTTCCGGGACAGTAGCTACGAGCAGTACTTC. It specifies CASGLEAFRDSSYEQYF.

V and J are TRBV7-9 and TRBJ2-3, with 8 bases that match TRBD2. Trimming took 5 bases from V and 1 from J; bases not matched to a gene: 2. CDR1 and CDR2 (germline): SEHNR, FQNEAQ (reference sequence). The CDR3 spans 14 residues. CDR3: CASSRAGGTDTQYF. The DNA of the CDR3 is TGTGCCAGCAGCCGAGCGGGGGGCACAGATACGCAGTATTTT.

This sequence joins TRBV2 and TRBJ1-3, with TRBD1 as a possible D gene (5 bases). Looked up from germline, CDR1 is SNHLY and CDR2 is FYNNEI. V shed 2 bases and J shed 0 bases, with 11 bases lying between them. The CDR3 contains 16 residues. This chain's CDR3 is CASSEFPGISGNTIYF. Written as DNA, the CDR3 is TGTGCCAGCAGTGAATTCCCAGGGATCTCTGGAAACACCATATATTTT.

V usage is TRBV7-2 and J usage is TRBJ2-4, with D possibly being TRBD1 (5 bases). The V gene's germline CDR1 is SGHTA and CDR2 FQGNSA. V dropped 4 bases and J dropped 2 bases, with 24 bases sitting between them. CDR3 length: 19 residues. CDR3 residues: CASSSIPLGVGSTKNIQYF. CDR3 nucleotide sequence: TGTGCCAGCAGCTCCATCCCTCTAGGGGTAGGTTCGACCAAAAACATTCAGTACTTC. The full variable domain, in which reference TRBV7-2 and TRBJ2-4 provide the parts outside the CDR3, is GAGVSQSPSNKVTEKGKDVELRCDPISGHTALYWYRQSLGQGLEFLIYFQGNSAPDKSGLPSDRFSAERTGGSVSTLTIQRTQQEDSAVYLCASSSIPLGVGSTKNIQYFGAGTRLSVL.

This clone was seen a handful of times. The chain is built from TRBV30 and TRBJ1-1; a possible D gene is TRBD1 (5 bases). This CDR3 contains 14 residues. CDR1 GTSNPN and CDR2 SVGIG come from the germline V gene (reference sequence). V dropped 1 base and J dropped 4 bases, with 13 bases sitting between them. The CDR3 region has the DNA TGTGCCTGGAGTGCCCAGGGTTGGGGCACTGAAGCTTTCTTT. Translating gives CAWSAQGWGTEAFF.

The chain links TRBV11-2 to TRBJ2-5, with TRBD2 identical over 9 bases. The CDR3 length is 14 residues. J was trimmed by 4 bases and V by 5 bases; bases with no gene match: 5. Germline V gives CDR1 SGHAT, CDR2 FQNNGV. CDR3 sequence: CASSPGLARETQYF. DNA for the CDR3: TGTGCCAGCAGCCCCGGACTAGCGAGAGAGACCCAGTACTTC.

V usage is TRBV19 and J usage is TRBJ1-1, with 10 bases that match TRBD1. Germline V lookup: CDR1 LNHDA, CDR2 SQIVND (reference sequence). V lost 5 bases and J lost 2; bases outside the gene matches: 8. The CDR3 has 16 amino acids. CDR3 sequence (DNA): TGTGCCAGTAGTGGCCGGGACAGGGGCCCTAACACTGAAGCTTTCTTT. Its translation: CASSGRDRGPNTEAFF. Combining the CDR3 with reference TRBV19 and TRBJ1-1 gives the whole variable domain DGGITQSPKYLFRKEGQNVTLSCEQNLNHDAMYWYRQDPGQGLRLIYYSQIVNDFQKGDIAEGYSVSREKKESFPLTVTSAQKNPTAFYLCASSGRDRGPNTEAFFGQGTRLTVV.

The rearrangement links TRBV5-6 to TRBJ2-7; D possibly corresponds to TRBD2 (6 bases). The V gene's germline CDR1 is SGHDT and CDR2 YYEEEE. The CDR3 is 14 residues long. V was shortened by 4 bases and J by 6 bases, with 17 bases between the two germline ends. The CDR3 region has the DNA TGTGCCAGCAGCCGGAAAGGGTTCGGGAGCGAGCAGTACTTC. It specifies CASSRKGFGSEQYF.

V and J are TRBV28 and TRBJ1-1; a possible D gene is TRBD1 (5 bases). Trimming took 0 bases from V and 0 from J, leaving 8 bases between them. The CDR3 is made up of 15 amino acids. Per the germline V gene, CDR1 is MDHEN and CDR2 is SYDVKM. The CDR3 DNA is TGTGCCAGCAGTTTATGGGGGGTCCTGAACACTGAAGCTTTCTTT. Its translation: CASSLWGVLNTEAFF. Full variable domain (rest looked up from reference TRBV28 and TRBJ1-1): DVKVTQSSRYLVKRTGEKVFLECVQDMDHENMFWYRQDPGLGLRLIYFSYDVKMKEKGDIPEGYSVSREKKERFSLILESASTNQTSMYLCASSLWGVLNTEAFFGQGTRLTVV.

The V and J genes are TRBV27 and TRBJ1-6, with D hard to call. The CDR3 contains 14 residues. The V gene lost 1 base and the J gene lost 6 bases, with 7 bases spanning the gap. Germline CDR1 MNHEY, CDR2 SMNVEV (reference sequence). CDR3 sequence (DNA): TGTGCCAGCAGTTTATTCAGGAGTAATTCACCCCTCCACTTT. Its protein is CASSLFRSNSPLHF.

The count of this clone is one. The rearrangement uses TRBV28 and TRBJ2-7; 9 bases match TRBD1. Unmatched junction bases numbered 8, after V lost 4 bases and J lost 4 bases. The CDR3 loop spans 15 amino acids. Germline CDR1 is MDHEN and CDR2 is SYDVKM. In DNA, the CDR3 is TGTGCCAGCAGTTCACCGGGACAGGGCACTTACGAGCAGTACTTC. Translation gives CASSSPGQGTYEQYF.

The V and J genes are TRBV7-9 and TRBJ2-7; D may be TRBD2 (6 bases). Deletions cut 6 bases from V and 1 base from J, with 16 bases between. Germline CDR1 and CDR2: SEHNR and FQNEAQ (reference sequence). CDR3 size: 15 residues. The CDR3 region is CASSETGLLSYEQYF. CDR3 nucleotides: TGTGCCAGCAGTGAGACGGGACTTCTTTCCTACGAGCAGTACTTC. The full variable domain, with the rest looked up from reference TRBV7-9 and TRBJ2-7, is DTGVSQNPRHKITKRGQNVTFRCDPISEHNRLYWYRQTLGQGPEFLTYFQNEAQLEKSRLLSDRFSAERPKGSFSTLEIQRTEQGDSAMYLCASSETGLLSYEQYFGPGTRLTVT.

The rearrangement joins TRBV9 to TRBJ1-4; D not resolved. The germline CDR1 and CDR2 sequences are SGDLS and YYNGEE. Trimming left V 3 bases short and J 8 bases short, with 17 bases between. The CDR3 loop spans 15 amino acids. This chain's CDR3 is CASSASGQPTEKLFF. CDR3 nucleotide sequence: TGTGCCAGCAGCGCCAGCGGGCAGCCGACGGAAAAACTGTTTTTT.

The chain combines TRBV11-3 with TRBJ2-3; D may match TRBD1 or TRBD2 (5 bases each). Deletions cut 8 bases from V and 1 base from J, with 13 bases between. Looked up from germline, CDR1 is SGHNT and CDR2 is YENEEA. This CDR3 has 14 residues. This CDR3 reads CASSRDVRTDTQYF. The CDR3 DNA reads TGTGCCAGCTCCCGGGACGTCCGCACAGATACGCAGTATTTT.

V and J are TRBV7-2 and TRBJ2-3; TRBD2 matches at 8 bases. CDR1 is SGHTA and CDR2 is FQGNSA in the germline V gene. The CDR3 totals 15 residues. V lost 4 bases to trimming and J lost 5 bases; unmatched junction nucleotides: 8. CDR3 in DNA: TGTGCCAGCAGCTCCCAAGCGGGAGCCGGAGATACGCAGTATTTT. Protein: CASSSQAGAGDTQYF. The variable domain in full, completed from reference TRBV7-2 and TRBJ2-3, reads GAGVSQSPSNKVTEKGKDVELRCDPISGHTALYWYRQSLGQGLEFLIYFQGNSAPDKSGLPSDRFSAERTGGSVSTLTIQRTQQEDSAVYLCASSSQAGAGDTQYFGPGTRLTVL.

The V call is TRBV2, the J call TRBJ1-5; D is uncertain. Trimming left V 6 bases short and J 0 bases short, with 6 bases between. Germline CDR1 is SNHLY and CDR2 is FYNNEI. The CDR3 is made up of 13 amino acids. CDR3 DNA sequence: TGTGCCAGCAGCGGGAATAGCAATCAGCCCCAGCATTTT. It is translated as CASSGNSNQPQHF.

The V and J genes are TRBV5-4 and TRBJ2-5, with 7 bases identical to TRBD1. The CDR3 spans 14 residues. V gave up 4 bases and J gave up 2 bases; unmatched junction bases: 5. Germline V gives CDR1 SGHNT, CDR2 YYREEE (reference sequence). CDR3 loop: CASSRGQRQETQYF. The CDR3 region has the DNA TGTGCCAGCAGCAGGGGACAGAGACAAGAGACCCAGTACTTC. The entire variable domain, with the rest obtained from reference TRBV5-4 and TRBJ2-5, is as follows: ETGVTQSPTHLIKTRGQQVTLRCSSQSGHNTVSWYQQALGQGPQFIFQYYREEENGRGNFPPRFSGLQFPNYSSELNVNALELDDSALYLCASSRGQRQETQYFGPGTRLLVL.

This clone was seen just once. The chain's CDR3 is CASSRAGGETQYF. CDR3 coding DNA: TGTGCCAGCAGCCGGGCCGGGGGGGAGACCCAGTACTTC. The chain has TRBV6-4 and TRBJ2-5; 7 bases fit TRBD2. After removal of 6 bases from V and 5 bases from J, the junction contained 6 bases not matched to a gene. The CDR3 covers 13 residues. Germline loops: CDR1 MRHNA, CDR2 SNTAGT.

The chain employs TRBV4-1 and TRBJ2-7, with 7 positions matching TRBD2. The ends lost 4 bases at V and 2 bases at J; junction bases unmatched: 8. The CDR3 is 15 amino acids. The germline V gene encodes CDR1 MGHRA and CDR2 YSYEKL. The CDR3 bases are TGCGCCAGCAGCCCCGCCGGGACTACAACCTACGAGCAGTACTTC. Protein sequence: CASSPAGTTTYEQYF.

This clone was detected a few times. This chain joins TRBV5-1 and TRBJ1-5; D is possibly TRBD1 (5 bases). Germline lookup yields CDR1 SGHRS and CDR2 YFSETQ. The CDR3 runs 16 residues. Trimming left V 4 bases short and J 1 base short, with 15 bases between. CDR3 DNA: TGCGCCAGCAGCCCAGGCCAGGGCGGCAGCAATCAGCCCCAGCATTTT. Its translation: CASSPGQGGSNQPQHF.

CDR3: CASSLGGLTGEGYTF. The CDR3 nucleotides are TGCGCCAGCAGCTTGGGGGGCTTAACAGGGGAAGGCTACACCTTC. The chain employs TRBV5-1 and TRBJ1-2; TRBD1 aligns across 7 bases. CDR3 size: 15 residues. Germline V CDR1 and CDR2: SGHRS, YFSETQ. Germline trimming cut 0 bases from V and 8 bases from J; bases unmatched to any gene: 10.

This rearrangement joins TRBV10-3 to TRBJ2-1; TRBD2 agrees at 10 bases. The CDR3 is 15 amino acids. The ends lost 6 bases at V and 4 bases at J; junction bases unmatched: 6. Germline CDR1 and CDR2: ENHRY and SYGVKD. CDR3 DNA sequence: TGTGCCATCAGCCAAGCGGGAGGGCCGTACAATGAGCAGTTCTTC. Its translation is CAISQAGGPYNEQFF.

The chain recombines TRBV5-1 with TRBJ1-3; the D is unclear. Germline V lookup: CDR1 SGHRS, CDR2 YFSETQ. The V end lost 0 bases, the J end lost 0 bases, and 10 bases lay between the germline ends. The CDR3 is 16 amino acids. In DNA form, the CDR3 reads TGCGCCAGCAGCTTGGTTTCCGGAGGCTCTGGAAACACCATATATTTT. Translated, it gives CASSLVSGGSGNTIYF.

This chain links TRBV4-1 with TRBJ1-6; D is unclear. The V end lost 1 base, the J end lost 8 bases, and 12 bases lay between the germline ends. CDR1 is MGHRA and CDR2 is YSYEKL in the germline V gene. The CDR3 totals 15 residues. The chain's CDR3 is CASSQVAGLHSPLHF. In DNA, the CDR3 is TGCGCCAGCAGCCAAGTAGCGGGGTTGCATTCACCCCTCCACTTT.

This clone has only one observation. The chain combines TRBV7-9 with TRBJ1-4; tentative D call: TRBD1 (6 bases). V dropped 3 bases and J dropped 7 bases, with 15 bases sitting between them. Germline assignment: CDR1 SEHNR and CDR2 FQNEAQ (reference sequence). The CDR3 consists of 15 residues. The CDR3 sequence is CASSLGGGAGEKLFF. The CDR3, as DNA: TGTGCCAGCAGCTTGGGTGGGGGCGCAGGTGAAAAACTGTTTTTT.

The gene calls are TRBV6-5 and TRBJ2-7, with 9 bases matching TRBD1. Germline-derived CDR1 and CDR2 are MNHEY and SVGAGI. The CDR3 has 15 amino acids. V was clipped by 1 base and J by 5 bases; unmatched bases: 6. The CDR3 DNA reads TGTGCCAGCAGTTACTGGGGACAGGGTCGCAACGAGCAGTACTTC. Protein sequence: CASSYWGQGRNEQYF.

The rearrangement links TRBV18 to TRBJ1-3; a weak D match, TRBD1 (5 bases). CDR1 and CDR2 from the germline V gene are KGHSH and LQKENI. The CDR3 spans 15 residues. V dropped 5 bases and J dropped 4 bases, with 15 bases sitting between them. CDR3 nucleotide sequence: TGTGCCAGCTCAGTCCGGGACCTTGGGGGAAACACCATATATTTT. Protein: CASSVRDLGGNTIYF.